This note documents a single T cell receptor beta chain sequence. What it binds is not known. Using immunoSEQ multiplex PCR, the repertoire was profiled, and TCRdb retains in-frame clones only, with some absent. The sample shows fewer than 70,000 clones, roughly 91% of them seen only once. V trimming: 7 bases; J trimming: 4 bases; junction bases outside the gene matches: 7. The CDR3 length is 14 residues. CDR1 is SNHLY, CDR2 FYNNEI, per germline. The data originate from a study of OX40 agonist ivuxolimab in advanced cancers. Study information: Recorded diagnoses for dose-escalation patients were hepatocellular carcinoma, melanoma, renal cell or head and neck cancer.

Regarding the study as a whole: Expanded clones were, on average, more numerous among CD8+ T cells than CD4+.

The sequenced sample was CD4+ or CD8+ T cells sorted from blood, obtained in a trial of the OX40 agonist ivuxolimab. This TCR came from an adult with an advanced solid tumor such as melanoma, head and neck, liver or kidney cancer. V usage is TRBV2 and J usage is TRBJ2-3; TRBD2 aligns across 8 bases. CDR3 region: CASNGGGPADTQYF. CDR3 DNA: TGTGCCAGCAACGGGGGGGGGCCTGCAGATACGCAGTATTTT.